What follows describes a single T cell receptor beta chain. This entry is derived from a study of blood T cell repertoires in COVID-19. As for the study in general: T cells, B-cell-depleted T cells, or PBMCs provided the cDNA or gDNA that served as material.

TCRdb's copy holds only in-frame clones and misses some; the assay was immunoSEQ multiplex PCR. The profile shows about 250,000 clones, over 80% of them singletons. The CDR3 is 14 amino acids. J lost 3 bases, V lost 7 bases, and 7 bases had no gene match. Germline lookup yields CDR1 SEHNR and CDR2 FQNEAQ (reference sequence). The rearrangement joins TRBV7-9 to TRBJ1-1; 8 bases match TRBD1. The sequencing sample was made of PBMCs or T cells enriched from blood (not recorded which). The TCR originated in a middle-aged woman who had been exposed to COVID-19. DNA of the CDR3: TGTGCCAGCATCCAGACAGGGGCGGACACTGAAGCTTTCTTT. This sequence encodes CASIQTGADTEAFF. Together with reference TRBV7-9 and TRBJ1-1, the CDR3 gives the full variable domain: DTGVSQNPRHKITKRGQNVTFRCDPISEHNRLYWYRQTLGQGPEFLTYFQNEAQLEKSRLLSDRFSAERPKGSFSTLEIQRTEQGDSAMYLCASIQTGADTEAFFGQGTRLTVV.